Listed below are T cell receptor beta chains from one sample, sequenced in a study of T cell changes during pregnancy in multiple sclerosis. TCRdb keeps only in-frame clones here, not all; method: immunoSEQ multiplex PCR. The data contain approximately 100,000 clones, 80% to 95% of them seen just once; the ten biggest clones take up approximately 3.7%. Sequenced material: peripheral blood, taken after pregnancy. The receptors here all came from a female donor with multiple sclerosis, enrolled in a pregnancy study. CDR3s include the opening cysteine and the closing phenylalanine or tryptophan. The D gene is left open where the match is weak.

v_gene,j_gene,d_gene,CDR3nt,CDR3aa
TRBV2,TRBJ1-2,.,TGTGCCAGCAGTGAAGTAATCGGGGACTATGGCTACACCTTC,CASSEVIGDYGYTF
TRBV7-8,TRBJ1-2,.,TGTGCCAGCAGCCCCAGTCCGGACCAGGAAAGCGGCTATGGCTACACCTTC,CASSPSPDQESGYGYTF
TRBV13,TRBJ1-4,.,TGTGCCAGCAGCCCACCCGGCGGTAATGAAAAACTGTTTTTT,CASSPPGGNEKLFF
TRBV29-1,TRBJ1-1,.,TGCAGCGTTGACTTTCGTACTGAAGCTTTCTTT,CSVDFRTEAFF
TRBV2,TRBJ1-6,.,TGTGCCAGTAGTCAGGACTCGGGTCAACCCCTCCACTTT,CASSQDSGQPLHF
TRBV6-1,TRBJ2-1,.,TGTGCCAGCACCAAACGGGAAAATGAGCAGTTCTTC,CASTKRENEQFF
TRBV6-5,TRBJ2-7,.,TGTGCCAGCAGTTACTCCGACAGGATGTACGAGCAGTACTTC,CASSYSDRMYEQYF
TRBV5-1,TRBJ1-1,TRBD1,TGCGCCAGCAGCTTGGTGGGACAGGGAGTCCTGAACACTGAAGCTTTCTTT,CASSLVGQGVLNTEAFF
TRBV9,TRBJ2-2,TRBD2,TGTGCCAGCAGCATGGGACTAGCGGGGGGAAACACCGGGGAGCTGTTTTTT,CASSMGLAGGNTGELFF
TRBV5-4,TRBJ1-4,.,TGTGCCAGCAGCCCGCTTGAGGGATCTGAAAAACTGTTTTTT,CASSPLEGSEKLFF
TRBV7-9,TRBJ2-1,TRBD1,TGTGCCAGCAGCTTAGACACAGGGGGCCACTACAATGAGCAGTTCTTC,CASSLDTGGHYNEQFF
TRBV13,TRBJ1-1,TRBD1,TGTGCCAGCAGCTTAGTATGGGACCGGGACTCGGGACAGGGCAACACTGAAGCTTTCTTT,CASSLVWDRDSGQGNTEAFF
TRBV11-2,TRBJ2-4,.,TGTGCCAGCAGCTTCGGGATCCCAACAGGGGCCAAAAACATTCAGTACTTC,CASSFGIPTGAKNIQYF
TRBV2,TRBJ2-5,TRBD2,TGTGCCAGCAGTGGGGAGGGACCAGAGACCCAGTACTTC,CASSGEGPETQYF
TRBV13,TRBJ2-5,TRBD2,TGTGCCAGCAGCTTAGAGCGGGGGGTACAAGAGACCCAGTACTTC,CASSLERGVQETQYF
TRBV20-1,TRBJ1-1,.,TGCAGTGCACAGGCGGACACTGAAGCTTTCTTT,CSAQADTEAFF
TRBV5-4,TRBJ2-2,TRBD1,TGTGCCAGCAGCTTATCGCCAGGGGGCGAAACCGGGGAGCTGTTTTTT,CASSLSPGGETGELFF
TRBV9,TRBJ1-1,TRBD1,TGTGCCAGCAGCGTAGATCCGGCCAGGGGGCCGACTGAAGCTTTCTTT,CASSVDPARGPTEAFF
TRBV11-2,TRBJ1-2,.,TGTGCCAGCAGCAATCAGGGGCGGTATGGCTACACCTTC,CASSNQGRYGYTF
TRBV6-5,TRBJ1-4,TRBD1,TGTGCCAGCAGTCGGGGACAGGGAGGTGAAAAACTGTTTTTT,CASSRGQGGEKLFF